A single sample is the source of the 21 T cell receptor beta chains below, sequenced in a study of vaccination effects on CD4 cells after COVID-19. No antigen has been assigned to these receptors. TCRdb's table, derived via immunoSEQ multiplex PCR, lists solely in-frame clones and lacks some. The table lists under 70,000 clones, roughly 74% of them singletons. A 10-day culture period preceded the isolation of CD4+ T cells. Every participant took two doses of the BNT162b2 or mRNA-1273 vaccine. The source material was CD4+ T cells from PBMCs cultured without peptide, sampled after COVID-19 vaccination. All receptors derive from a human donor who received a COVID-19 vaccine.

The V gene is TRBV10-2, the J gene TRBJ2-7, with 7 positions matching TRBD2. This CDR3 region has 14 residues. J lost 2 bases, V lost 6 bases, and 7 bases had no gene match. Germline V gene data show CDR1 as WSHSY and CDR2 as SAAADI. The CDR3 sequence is CASSARGETYEQYV. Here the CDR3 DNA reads TGCGCCAGCAGCGCCCGGGGGGAAACCTACGAGCAGTACGTC.

The CDR3 DNA sequence: TGTGCCAGCAGCTTGAGCATCGGGACTAGCGGGGGTAATGAGCAGTTCTTC. This codes for CASSLSIGTSGGNEQFF. The chain combines TRBV7-9 with TRBJ2-1, with 14 positions matching TRBD2. This CDR3 contains 17 residues. Germline trimming cut 3 bases from V and 7 bases from J; bases unmatched to any gene: 8. In germline, CDR1 is SEHNR, CDR2 FQNEAQ (reference sequence).

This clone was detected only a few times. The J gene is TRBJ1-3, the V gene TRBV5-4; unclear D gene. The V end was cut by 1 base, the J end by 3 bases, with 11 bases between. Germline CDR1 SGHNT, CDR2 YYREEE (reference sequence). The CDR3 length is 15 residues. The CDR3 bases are TGTGCCAGCAGCTTGAACGGCGGCAGTGGAAACACCATATATTTT. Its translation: CASSLNGGSGNTIYF.

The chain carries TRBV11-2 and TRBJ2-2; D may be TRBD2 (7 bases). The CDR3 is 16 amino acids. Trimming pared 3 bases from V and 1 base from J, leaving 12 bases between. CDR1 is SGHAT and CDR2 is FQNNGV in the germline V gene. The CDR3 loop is CASSFGRGQNTGELFF. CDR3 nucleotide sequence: TGTGCCAGCAGCTTCGGGCGGGGGCAGAACACCGGGGAGCTGTTTTTT.

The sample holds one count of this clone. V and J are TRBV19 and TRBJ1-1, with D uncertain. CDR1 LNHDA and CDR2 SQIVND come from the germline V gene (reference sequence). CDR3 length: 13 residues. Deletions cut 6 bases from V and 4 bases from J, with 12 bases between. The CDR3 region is CASRTQVGTEAFF. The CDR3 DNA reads TGTGCCAGTAGGACGCAGGTCGGCACTGAAGCTTTCTTT.

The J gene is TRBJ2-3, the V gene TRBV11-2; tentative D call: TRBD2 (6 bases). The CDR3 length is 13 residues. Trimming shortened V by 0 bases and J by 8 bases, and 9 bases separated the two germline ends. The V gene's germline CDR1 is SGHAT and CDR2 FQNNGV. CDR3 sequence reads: CASSLDHGGTQYF. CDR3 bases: TGTGCCAGCAGCTTAGATCACGGGGGTACGCAGTATTTT. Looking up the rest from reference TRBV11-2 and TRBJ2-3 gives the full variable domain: EAGVAQSPRYKIIEKRQSVAFWCNPISGHATLYWYQQILGQGPKLLIQFQNNGVVDDSQLPKDRFSAERLKGVDSTLKIQPAKLEDSAVYLCASSLDHGGTQYFGPGTRLTVL.

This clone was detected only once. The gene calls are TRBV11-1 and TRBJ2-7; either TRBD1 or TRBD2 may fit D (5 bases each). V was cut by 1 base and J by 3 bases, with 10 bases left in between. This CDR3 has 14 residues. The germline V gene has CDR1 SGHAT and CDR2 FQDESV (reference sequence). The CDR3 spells CASSLVPGSYEQYV. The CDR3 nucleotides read TGTGCCAGCAGCTTAGTTCCAGGGAGCTACGAGCAGTACGTC.

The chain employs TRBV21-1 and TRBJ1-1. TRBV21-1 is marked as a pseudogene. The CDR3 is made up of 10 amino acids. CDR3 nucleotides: TGTGTTACGTTTTCCACTGAAGCTTTCTTT. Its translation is CVTFSTEAFF.

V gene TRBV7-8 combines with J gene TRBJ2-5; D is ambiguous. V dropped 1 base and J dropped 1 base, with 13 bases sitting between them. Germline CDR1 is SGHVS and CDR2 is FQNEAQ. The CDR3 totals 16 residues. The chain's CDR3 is CASSLVVGRIQETQYF. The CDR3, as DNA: TGTGCCAGCAGCTTAGTAGTTGGCAGGATCCAAGAGACCCAGTACTTC. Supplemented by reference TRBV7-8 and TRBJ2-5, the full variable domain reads GAGVSQSPRYKVAKRGQDVALRCDPISGHVSLFWYQQALGQGPEFLTYFQNEAQLDKSGLPSDRFFAERPEGSVSTLKIQRTQQEDSAVYLCASSLVVGRIQETQYFGPGTRLLVL.

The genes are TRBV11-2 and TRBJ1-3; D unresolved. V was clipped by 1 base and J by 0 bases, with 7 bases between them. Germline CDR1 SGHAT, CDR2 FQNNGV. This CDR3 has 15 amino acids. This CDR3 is CASSLGSFSGNTIYF. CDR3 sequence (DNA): TGTGCCAGCAGCTTAGGGAGTTTCTCTGGAAACACCATATATTTT.

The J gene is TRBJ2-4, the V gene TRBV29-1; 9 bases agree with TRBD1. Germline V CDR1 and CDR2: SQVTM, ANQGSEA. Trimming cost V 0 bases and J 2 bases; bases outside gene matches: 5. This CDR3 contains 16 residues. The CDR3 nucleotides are TGCAGCGTTGAAGATCGGGGACAGGGACCCAAAAACATTCAGTACTTC. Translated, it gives CSVEDRGQGPKNIQYF.

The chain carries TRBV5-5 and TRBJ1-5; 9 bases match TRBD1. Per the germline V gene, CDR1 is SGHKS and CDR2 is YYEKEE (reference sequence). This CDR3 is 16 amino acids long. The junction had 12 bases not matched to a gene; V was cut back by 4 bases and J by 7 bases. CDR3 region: CASSPLPGQGNQPQHF. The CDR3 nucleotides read TGTGCCAGCAGCCCGTTACCGGGACAGGGTAACCAGCCCCAGCATTTT.

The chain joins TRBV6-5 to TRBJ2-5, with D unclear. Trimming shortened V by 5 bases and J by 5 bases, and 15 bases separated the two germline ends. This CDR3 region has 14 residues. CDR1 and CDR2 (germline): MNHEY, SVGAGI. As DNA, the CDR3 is TGTGCCAGCAGTCCGGGTCTCCGGCGGGAGACCCAGTACTTC. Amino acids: CASSPGLRRETQYF.

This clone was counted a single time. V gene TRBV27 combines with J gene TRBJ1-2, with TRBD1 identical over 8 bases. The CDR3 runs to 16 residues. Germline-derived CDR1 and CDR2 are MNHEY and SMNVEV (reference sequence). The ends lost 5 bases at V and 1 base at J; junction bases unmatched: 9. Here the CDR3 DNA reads TGTGCCAGCAGTGCTTCCGGGACAGGCATTAACTATGGCTACACCTTC. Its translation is CASSASGTGINYGYTF.

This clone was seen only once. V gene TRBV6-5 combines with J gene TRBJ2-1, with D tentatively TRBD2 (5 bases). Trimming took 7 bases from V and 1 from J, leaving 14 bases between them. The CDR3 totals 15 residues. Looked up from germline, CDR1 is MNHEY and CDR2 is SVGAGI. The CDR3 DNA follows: TGTGCCAGCATATCTAGCTCCAGTTCCTACAATGAGCAGTTCTTC. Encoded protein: CASISSSSSYNEQFF.

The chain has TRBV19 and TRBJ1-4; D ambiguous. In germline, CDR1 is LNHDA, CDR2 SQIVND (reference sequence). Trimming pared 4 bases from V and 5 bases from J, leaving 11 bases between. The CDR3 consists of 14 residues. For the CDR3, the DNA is TGTGCCAGTAGTAGAGGTCTGAGGAATGAAAAACTGTTTTTT. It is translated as CASSRGLRNEKLFF.

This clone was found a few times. The CDR3 loop is CASSSQTGKINEQFF. DNA of the CDR3: TGCGCCAGCAGCTCCCAGACAGGGAAGATAAATGAGCAGTTCTTC. The chain uses TRBV5-1 and TRBJ2-1; TRBD1 matches 7 bases. The CDR3 has 15 residues. Germline-derived CDR1 and CDR2 are SGHRS and YFSETQ. The junction had 10 bases not matched to a gene; V was cut back by 3 bases and J by 7 bases.

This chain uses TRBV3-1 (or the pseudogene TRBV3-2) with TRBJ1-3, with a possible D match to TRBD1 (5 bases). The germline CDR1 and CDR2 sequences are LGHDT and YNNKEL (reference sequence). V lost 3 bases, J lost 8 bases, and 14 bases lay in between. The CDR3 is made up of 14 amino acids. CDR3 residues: CASSHRQGTDTIYF. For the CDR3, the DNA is TGTGCCAGCAGCCATCGGCAGGGCACGGACACCATATATTTT.

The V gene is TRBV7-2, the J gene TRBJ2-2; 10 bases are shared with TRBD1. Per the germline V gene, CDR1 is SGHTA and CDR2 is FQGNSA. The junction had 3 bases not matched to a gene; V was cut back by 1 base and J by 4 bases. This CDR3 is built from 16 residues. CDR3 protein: CASSLGGQGSTGELFF. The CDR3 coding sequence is TGTGCCAGCAGCTTAGGGGGACAGGGGAGCACCGGGGAGCTGTTTTTT.

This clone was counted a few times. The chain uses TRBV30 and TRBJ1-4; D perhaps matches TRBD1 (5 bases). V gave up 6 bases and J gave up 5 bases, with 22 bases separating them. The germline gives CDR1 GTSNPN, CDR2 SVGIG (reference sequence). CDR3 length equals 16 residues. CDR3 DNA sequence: TGTGCCTGTTCCCCCCGGGACGGTCAACAAAATGAAAAACTGTTTTTT. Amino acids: CACSPRDGQQNEKLFF.

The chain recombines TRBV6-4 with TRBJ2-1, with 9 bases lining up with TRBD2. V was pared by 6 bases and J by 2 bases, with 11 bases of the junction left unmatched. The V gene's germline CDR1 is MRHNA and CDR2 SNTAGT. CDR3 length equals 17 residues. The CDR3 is CASSQGTSWGAYNEQFF. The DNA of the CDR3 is TGTGCCAGCAGCCAGGGGACTAGCTGGGGGGCCTACAATGAGCAGTTCTTC.